Sequencing of this TCR beta chain was carried out in a study of blood T cells in healthy people across ages. This clonotype appeared once. One junction end does not reproduce the germline sequence, and a read error may be involved. Combining a sample-barcoded 5' primer with a J-beta primer mix, a second PCR ran for roughly 6 to 12 cycles. MiXCR was run by TCRdb on the 5' RACE reads, yielding one entry per CDR3 protein. The table includes about 1.7 million distinct CDR3 sequences, about 30% detected once. Germline-derived CDR1 and CDR2 are KGHDR and SFDVKD. The CDR3 covers 17 residues. The sequenced sample was blood. The TCR was taken from a woman aged 25 to 39 in good health. The chain joins TRBV24-1 to TRBJ2-5, with D possibly being TRBD2 (5 bases). This CDR3 is CATIHLRGRNVLETLYF. Written as DNA, the CDR3 is TGTGCCACCATCCACCTCAGAGGGAGAAACGTGCTAGAGACCCTGTACTTC.